These 14 T cell receptor beta chains share one sample of origin, sequenced in a study of early T cells in non-severe SARS-CoV-2 infection. Using its own MiXCR run on the 5' RACE reads, TCRdb lists one record per CDR3 protein. The table shows some 26,000 distinct CDR3 sequences, with about 4.5% occurring only once. Sequenced: whole blood. The receptors were sampled from an adult who was a healthcare worker with PCR-confirmed SARS-CoV-2 infection or an uninfected control (not recorded which).

In its sample, this clonotype was seen a few times. The V and J genes are TRBV6-5 and TRBJ1-1, with 7 bases identical to TRBD1. The CDR3 has 16 residues. Germline V gene sequence: CDR1 MNHEY, CDR2 SVGAGI. V was clipped by 3 bases and J by 3 bases; unmatched bases: 10. This chain's CDR3 is CASSYGMTGPDTEAFF. CDR3 nucleotide sequence: TGTGCCAGCAGTTATGGGATGACAGGGCCGGACACTGAAGCTTTCTTT.

This clonotype was observed at least ten times. A junction boundary mismatches the germline segment, possibly from a read error. V usage is TRBV15 and J usage is TRBJ2-3; D might be TRBD1 (5 bases). Germline V gene data show CDR1 as LNHNV and CDR2 as YYDKDF (reference sequence). CDR3 length: 16 residues. The CDR3 is CATVHLQDLSTDTQYF. For the CDR3, the DNA is TGTGCCACCGTTCATCTCCAGGACCTATCGACAGATACACAGTATTTT.

This clonotype showed up many times. The J gene is TRBJ2-7, the V gene TRBV12-3 or TRBV12-4; 11 bases are shared with TRBD1. Germline trimming cut 5 bases from V and 6 bases from J; bases unmatched to any gene: 12. The CDR3 sequence is 16 residues long. The CDR3 is CASSPTDRGLRIEQYF. CDR3 bases: TGTGCCAGCAGTCCCACGGACAGGGGGCTTCGTATCGAGCAGTACTTC.

In its sample, this clonotype was seen many times. The chain uses TRBV5-4 and TRBJ2-6, with D possibly TRBD1 on 6 matching bases. Trimming shortened V by 4 bases and J by 2 bases, and 16 bases separated the two germline ends. Germline V lookup: CDR1 SGHNT, CDR2 YYREEE (reference sequence). The CDR3 consists of 17 residues. The CDR3: CASSGRTGFAGANVLTF. In nucleotides, the CDR3 is TGTGCCAGCAGCGGAAGAACAGGGTTCGCTGGGGCCAACGTCCTGACTTTC.

As concerns this clonotype: This may stem from a read error, because a much larger clone lies one nucleotide away. The rearrangement joins TRBV5-5 to TRBJ1-2, with D uncertain. CDR3 length: 14 amino acids. Germline loops: CDR1 SGHKS, CDR2 YYEKEE (reference sequence). V lost 3 bases, J lost 5 bases, and 14 bases lay in between. The CDR3 is CASSSYTERYGYTF. Here the CDR3 DNA reads TGTGCCAGCAGCTCCTACACCGAGAGATATGGCTACACCTTC.

This clonotype was observed many times. The J gene is TRBJ2-2, the V gene TRBV6-4; D is perhaps TRBD1 (5 bases). The CDR3 has 14 amino acids. V was cut by 4 bases and J by 4 bases, with 10 bases left in between. The germline gives CDR1 MRHNA, CDR2 SNTAGT. This chain's CDR3 is CASSGTPGTGELFF. DNA of the CDR3: TGTGCCAGCAGTGGGACACCTGGCACCGGGGAGCTGTTTTTT.

This clonotype came up many times. The V and J genes are TRBV7-9 and TRBJ2-6; D is uncertain. V was cut by 8 bases and J by 0 bases, with 11 bases left in between. Germline V lookup: CDR1 SEHNR, CDR2 FQNEAQ (reference sequence). This CDR3 is 15 amino acids long. The CDR3 spells CASGVARSGANVLTF. Written as DNA, the CDR3 is TGTGCCAGCGGGGTTGCGCGCTCTGGGGCCAACGTCCTGACTTTC.

This clonotype has a count of ten or more. The chain is built from TRBV7-2 and TRBJ1-1; D is perhaps TRBD1 (6 bases). CDR3 length equals 14 residues. V lost 2 bases and J 6 bases, leaving 13 bases between the germline ends. CDR1 and CDR2 (germline): SGHTA, FQGNSA. This chain's CDR3 is CASSLRQGPAEAFF. The CDR3 DNA reads as TGTGCCAGCAGCTTACGTCAGGGGCCAGCTGAAGCTTTCTTT.

Ten or more counts support this clonotype. The chain employs TRBV7-8 and TRBJ2-1; weak D call: TRBD1 (6 bases). Per the germline V gene, CDR1 is SGHVS and CDR2 is FQNEAQ. This CDR3 is built from 13 residues. V lost 5 bases and J lost 10, with 15 bases in between. The DNA of the CDR3 is TGTGCCAGCAGCCAATCCACCGGGACAGAGCAGTTCTTC. As protein: CASSQSTGTEQFF.

This clonotype has ten or more counts. The CDR3 protein is CASSPDRSGNQPQHF. The CDR3 nucleotides read TGTGCCAGCAGCCCGGACAGGTCGGGCAATCAGCCCCAGCATTTT. The chain has TRBV7-2 and TRBJ1-5; 7 bases agree with TRBD1. The CDR3 loop spans 15 amino acids. V was pared by 5 bases and J by 2 bases, with 6 bases of the junction left unmatched. In germline, CDR1 is SGHTA, CDR2 FQGNSA.

This clonotype was counted many times. The chain has TRBV10-3 and TRBJ2-3, with 11 bases that match TRBD2. V trimming: 7 bases; J trimming: 1 base; junction bases outside the gene matches: 4. CDR1 is ENHRY and CDR2 is SYGVKD in the germline V gene. CDR3 size: 15 residues. The CDR3 reads CAIKTSGSRTDTQYF. The CDR3 DNA is TGTGCCATCAAAACTAGCGGGAGCCGCACAGATACGCAGTATTTT.

The sample holds many counts of this clonotype. The chain employs TRBV11-2 and TRBJ1-1; the D is unclear. Per the germline V gene, CDR1 is SGHAT and CDR2 is FQNNGV. Between the trimmed V and J ends, which lost 1 base and 1 base, there was a span of 10 bases. This CDR3 is 15 amino acids long. The CDR3 loop is CASSLGSSKNTEAFF. The DNA for the CDR3 is TGTGCCAGCAGCTTAGGGTCATCCAAGAACACTGAAGCTTTCTTT.

This clonotype was seen only a few times. The V and J genes are TRBV12-3 or TRBV12-4 and TRBJ2-1; D unclear. CDR3 length: 15 amino acids. The ends were cut back, 2 bases at V and 0 bases at J, with 8 bases in the middle. The CDR3 bases are TGTGCCAGCAGTTTAAGTCGGAGCTCCTACAATGAGCAGTTCTTC. It specifies CASSLSRSSYNEQFF.

This clonotype has ten or more counts. CDR3 residues: CASSQDSTANYGYTF. CDR3 in DNA: TGCGCCAGCAGCCAAGATTCTACAGCTAACTATGGCTACACCTTC. The chain recombines TRBV4-1 with TRBJ1-2; unclear D gene. The CDR3 runs 15 residues. Trimming took off 0 bases at V and 0 bases at J, with 8 bases between the two ends. Germline CDR1 reads MGHRA; CDR2 reads YSYEKL.